The clone carrying this TCR beta chain was seen a handful of times. The antigen is unknown. This sample is drawn from a study of T-cell reconstitution after alpha-beta-depleted transplantation in children. Trimming removed 8 bases from V and 10 bases from J, with 12 bases in between. The CDR3 consists of 10 residues. Germline values: CDR1 SQVTM, CDR2 ANQGSEA. This sample's TCRbeta library carried unique molecular identifier barcodes. TCRdb redid the calling of the PCR reads with MiXCR, one entry per CDR3 protein. The data show hundreds of thousands of distinct CDR3 sequences, with roughly 14% seen just once and 0.79% held by the top ten. Notes on the study in general: Newly generated T cells supplied most T-cell counts and diversity one year post-transplant.

This chain connects TRBV29-1 to TRBJ2-1; maybe TRBD1 (6 bases). The receptor was isolated from a girl aged 2-10 years with congenital amegakaryocytic thrombocytopenia, due to receive a stem cell transplant. Sequencing was performed on PBMCs, taken before TCRalphabeta/CD19-depleted stem cell transplant. DNA of the CDR3: TGCAGCATTCTTGACAGGGAGCAGTTCTTC. Amino acid sequence: CSILDREQFF.